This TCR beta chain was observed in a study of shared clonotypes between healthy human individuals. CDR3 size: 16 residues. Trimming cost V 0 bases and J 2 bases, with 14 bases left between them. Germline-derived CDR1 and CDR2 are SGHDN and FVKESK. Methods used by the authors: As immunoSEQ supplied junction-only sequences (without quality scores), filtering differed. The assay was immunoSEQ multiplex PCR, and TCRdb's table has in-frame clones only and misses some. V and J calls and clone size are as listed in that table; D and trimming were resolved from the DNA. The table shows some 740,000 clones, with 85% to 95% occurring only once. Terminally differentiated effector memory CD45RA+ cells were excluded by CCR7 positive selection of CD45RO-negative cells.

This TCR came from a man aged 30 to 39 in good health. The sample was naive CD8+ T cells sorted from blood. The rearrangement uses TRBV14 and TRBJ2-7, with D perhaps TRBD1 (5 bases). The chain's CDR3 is CASSQESNRPPYEQYF. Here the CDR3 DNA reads TGTGCCAGCAGCCAAGAGTCGAACAGGCCCCCCTACGAGCAGTACTTC. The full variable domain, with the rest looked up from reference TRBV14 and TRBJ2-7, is EAGVTQFPSHSVIEKGQTVTLRCDPISGHDNLYWYRRVMGKEIKFLLHFVKESKQDESGMPNNRFLAERTGGTYSTLKVQPAELEDSGVYFCASSQESNRPPYEQYFGPGTRLTVT.